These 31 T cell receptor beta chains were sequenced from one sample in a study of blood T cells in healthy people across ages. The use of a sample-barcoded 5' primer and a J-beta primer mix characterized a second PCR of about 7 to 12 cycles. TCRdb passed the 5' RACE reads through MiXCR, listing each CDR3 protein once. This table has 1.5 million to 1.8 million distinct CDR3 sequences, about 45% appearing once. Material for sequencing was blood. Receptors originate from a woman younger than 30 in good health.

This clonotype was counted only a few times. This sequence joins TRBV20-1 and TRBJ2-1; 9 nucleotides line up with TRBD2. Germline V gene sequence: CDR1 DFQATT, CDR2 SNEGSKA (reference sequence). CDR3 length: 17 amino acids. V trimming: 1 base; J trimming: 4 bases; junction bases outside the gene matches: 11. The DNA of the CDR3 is TGCAGTGCTAGAGCTGATAAAGGACTAGCGAAATACAATGAGCAGTTCTTC. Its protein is CSARADKGLAKYNEQFF.

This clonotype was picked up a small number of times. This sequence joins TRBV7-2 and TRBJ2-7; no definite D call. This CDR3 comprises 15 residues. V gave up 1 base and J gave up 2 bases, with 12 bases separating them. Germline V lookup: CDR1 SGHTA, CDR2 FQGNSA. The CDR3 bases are TGTGCCAGCAGCTTAGGATCCGGGTCCACCTACGAGCAGTACTTC. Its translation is CASSLGSGSTYEQYF. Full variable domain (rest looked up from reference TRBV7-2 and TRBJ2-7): GAGVSQSPSNKVTEKGKDVELRCDPISGHTALYWYRQSLGQGLEFLIYFQGNSAPDKSGLPSDRFSAERTGGSVSTLTIQRTQQEDSAVYLCASSLGSGSTYEQYFGPGTRLTVT.

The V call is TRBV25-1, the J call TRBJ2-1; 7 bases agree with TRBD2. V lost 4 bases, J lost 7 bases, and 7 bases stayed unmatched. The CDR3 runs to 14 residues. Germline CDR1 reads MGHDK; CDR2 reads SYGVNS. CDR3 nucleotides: TGTGCCAGCAGTGGGGCGGGAGTGAAGAATGAGCAGTTCTTC. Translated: CASSGAGVKNEQFF. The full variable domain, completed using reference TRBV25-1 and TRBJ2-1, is EADIYQTPRYLVIGTGKKITLECSQTMGHDKMYWYQQDPGMELHLIHYSYGVNSTEKGDLSSESTVSRIRTEHFPLTLESARPSHTSQYLCASSGAGVKNEQFFGPGTRLTVL.

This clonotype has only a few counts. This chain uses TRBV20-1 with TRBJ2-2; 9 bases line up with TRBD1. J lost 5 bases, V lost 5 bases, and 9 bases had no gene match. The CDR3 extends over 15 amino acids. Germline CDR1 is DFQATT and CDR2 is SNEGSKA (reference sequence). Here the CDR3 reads CSAFSRDRVTGELFF. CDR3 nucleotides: TGCAGTGCTTTTTCTCGGGACAGGGTAACCGGGGAGCTGTTTTTT.

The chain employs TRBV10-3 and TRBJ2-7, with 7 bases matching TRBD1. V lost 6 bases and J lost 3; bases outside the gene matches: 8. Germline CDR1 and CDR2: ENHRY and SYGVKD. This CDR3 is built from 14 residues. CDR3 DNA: TGTGCCATCAGAAAGGGACAGAGTGTCTACGAGCAGTACTTC. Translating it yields CAIRKGQSVYEQYF.

The CDR3: CASSQDTSGYNEQFF. CDR3 sequence (DNA): TGTGCCAGCAGCCAAGATACTAGCGGCTACAATGAGCAGTTCTTC. The chain recombines TRBV4-2 with TRBJ2-1, with 8 bases lining up with TRBD2. The CDR3 runs 15 residues. V dropped 0 bases and J dropped 3; count of bases not matched to a gene: 1. In germline, CDR1 is LGHNA, CDR2 YNFKEQ.

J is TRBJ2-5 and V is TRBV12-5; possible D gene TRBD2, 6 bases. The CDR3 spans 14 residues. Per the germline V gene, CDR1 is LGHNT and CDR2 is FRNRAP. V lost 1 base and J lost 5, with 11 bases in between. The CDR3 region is CASGLGGEWETQYF. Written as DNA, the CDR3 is TGTGCTAGTGGTTTGGGGGGGGAATGGGAGACCCAGTACTTC.

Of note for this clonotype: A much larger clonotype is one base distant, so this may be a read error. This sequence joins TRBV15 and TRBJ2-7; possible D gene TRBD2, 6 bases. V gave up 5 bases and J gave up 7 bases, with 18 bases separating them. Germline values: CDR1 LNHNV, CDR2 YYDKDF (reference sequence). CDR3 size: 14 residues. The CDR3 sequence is CATSPLTSRDEQYF. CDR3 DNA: TGTGCCACCAGCCCCCTGACTAGTCGGGATGAGCAGTACTTC.

The CDR3, as DNA: TGTGCCAGCAGCGGCCGGCAGGCCGAGAACATTCAGTACTTC. Its protein is CASSGRQAENIQYF. The V call is TRBV9, the J call TRBJ2-4, with D hard to call. This CDR3 contains 14 residues. Germline CDR1 is SGDLS and CDR2 is YYNGEE. Trimming took 3 bases from V and 7 from J, leaving 14 bases between them.

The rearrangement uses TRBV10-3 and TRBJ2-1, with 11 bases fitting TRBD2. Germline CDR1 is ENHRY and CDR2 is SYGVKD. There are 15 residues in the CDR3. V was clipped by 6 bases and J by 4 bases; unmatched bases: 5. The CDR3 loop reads CAISPGLAVYNEQFF. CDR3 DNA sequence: TGTGCCATCAGCCCGGGACTAGCGGTATACAATGAGCAGTTCTTC.

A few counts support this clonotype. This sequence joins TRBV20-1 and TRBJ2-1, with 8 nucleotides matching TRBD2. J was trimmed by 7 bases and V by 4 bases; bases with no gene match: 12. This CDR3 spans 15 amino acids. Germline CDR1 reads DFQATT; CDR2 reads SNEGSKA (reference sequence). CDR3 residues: CSATITGLGFNEQFF. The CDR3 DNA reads TGCAGTGCTACTATCACGGGACTAGGTTTTAATGAGCAGTTCTTC.

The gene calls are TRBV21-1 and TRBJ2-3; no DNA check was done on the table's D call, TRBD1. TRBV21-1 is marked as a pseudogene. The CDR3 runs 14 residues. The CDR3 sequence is CASSKGYRRDTQYF. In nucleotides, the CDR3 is TGTGCCAGCAGCAAAGGATACAGGCGAGATACGCAGTATTTT.

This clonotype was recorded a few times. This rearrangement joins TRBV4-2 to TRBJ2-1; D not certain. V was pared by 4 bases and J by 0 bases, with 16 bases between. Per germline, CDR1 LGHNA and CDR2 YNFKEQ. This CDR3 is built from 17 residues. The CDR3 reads CASSLHFGSPSYNEQFF. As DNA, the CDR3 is TGTGCCAGCAGCCTACATTTTGGATCGCCCTCCTACAATGAGCAGTTCTTC.

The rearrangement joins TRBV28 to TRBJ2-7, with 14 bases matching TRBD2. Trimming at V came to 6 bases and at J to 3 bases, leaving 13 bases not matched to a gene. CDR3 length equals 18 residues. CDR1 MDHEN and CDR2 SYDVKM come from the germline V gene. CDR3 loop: CASRTGTSGRRGIYEQYF. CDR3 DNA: TGTGCCAGCAGAACCGGGACTAGCGGGAGAAGAGGGATCTACGAGCAGTACTTC.

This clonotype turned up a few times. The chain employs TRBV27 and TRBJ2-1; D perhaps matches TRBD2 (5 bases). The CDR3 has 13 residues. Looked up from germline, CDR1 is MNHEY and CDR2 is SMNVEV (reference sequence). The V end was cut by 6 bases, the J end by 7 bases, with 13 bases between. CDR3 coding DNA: TGTGCCAGCAGCCAAGAGGGATGGAATGAGCAGTTCTTC. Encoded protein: CASSQEGWNEQFF.

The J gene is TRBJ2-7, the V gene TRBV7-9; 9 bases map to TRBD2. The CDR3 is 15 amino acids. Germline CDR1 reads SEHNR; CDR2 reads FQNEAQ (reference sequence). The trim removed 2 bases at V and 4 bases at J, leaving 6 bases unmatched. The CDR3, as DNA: TGTGCCAGCAGCTTATTAGCGGGAGTATGGTACGAGCAGTACTTC. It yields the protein CASSLLAGVWYEQYF.

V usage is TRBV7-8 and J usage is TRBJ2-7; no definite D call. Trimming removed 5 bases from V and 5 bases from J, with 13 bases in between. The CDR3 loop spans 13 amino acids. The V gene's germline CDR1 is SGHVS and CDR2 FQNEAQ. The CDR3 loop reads CASSVVVTHEQYF. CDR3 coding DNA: TGTGCCAGCAGCGTAGTGGTTACCCACGAGCAGTACTTC.

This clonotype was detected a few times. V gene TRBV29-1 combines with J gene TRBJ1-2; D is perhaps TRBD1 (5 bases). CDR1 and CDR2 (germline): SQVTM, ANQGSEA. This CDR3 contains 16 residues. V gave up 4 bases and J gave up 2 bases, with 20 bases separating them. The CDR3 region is CSVVGAGSHRNYGYTF. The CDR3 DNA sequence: TGCAGCGTTGTTGGAGCAGGGTCCCACAGGAACTATGGCTACACCTTC. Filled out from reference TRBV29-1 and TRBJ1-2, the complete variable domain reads SAVISQKPSRDICQRGTSLTIQCQVDSQVTMMFWYRQQPGQSLTLIATANQGSEATYESGFVIDKFPISRPNLTFSTLTVSNMSPEDSSIYLCSVVGAGSHRNYGYTFGSGTRLTVV.

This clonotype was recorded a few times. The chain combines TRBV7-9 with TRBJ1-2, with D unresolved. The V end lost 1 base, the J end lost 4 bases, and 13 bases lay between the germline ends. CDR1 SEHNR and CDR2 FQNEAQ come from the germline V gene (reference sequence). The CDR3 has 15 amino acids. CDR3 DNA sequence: TGTGCCAGCAGCTTAGTCGGACTCGAGCTCTATGGCTACACCTTC. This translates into CASSLVGLELYGYTF.

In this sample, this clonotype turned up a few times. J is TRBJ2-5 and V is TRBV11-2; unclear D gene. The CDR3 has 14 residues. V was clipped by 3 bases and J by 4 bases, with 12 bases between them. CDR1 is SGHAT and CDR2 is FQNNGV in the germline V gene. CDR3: CASSFGFYGETQYF. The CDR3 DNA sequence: TGTGCCAGCAGCTTTGGTTTTTACGGAGAGACCCAGTACTTC.

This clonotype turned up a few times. The CDR3 coding sequence is TGTGCCAGCGACGCGTTCCGGGGGGGCTACGAGCAGTACTTC. Encoded protein: CASDAFRGGYEQYF. V is TRBV28 and J is TRBJ2-7; 8 bases align to TRBD2. The CDR3 loop spans 14 amino acids. V gave up 8 bases and J gave up 3 bases; unmatched junction bases: 9. In germline, CDR1 is MDHEN, CDR2 SYDVKM.

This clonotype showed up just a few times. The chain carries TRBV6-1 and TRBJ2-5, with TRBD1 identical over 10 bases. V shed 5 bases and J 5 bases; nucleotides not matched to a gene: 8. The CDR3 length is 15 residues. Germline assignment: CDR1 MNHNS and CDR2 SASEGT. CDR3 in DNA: TGTGCCAGCAGTTGGTTGACAGGGGGCGGTGAGACCCAGTACTTC. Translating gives CASSWLTGGGETQYF.

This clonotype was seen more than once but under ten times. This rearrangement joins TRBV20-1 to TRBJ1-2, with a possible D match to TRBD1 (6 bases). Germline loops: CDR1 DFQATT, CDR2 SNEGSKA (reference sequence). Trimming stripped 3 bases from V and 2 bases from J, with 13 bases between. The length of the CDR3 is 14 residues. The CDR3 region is CSASHPGGNYGYTF. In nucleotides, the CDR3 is TGCAGTGCTAGCCACCCGGGGGGCAACTATGGCTACACCTTC.

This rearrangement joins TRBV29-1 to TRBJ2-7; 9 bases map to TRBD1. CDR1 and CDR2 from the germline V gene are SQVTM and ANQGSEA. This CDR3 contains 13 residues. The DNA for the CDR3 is TGCGGCGCCCAGGGACAGGGACCCTACGAGCAGTACTTC. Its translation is CGAQGQGPYEQYF.

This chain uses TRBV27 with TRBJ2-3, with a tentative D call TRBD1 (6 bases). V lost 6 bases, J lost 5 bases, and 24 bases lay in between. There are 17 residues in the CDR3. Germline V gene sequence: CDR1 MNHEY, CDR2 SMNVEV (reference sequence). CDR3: CASRTLTGRYIGDTQYF. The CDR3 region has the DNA TGTGCCAGCAGAACTCTGACAGGCCGCTATATTGGAGATACGCAGTATTTT.

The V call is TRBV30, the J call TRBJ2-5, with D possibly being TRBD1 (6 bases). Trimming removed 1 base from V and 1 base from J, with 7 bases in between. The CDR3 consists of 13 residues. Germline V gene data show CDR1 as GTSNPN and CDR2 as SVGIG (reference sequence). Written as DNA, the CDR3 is TGTGCCTGGAGTGAGGACAGCCAAGAGACCCAGTACTTC. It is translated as CAWSEDSQETQYF.

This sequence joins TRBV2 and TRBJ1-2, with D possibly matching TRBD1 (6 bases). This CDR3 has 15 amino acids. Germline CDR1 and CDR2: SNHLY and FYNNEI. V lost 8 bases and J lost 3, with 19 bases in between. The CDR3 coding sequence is TGTGCCAGCCGCCCTGCCAGGGGCCCCTACTATGGCTACACCTTC. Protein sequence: CASRPARGPYYGYTF.

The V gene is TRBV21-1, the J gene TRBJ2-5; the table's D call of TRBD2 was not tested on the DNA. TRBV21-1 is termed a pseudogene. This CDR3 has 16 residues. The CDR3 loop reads CASRPSGGPHEETQYF. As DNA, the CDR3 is TGTGCCAGCAGGCCTAGCGGGGGGCCACACGAAGAGACCCAGTACTTC.

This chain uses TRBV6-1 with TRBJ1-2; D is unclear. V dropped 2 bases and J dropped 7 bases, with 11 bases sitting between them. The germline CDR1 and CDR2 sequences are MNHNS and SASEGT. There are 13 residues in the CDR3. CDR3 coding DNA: TGTGCCAGCAGTGAACTTCGGCGAGCTGGCTACACCTTC. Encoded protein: CASSELRRAGYTF.

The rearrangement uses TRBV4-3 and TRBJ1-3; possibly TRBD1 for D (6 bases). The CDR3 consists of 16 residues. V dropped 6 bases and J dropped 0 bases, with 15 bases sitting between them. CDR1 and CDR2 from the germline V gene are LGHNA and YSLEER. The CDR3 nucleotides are TGCGCCAGCAGTCTAGCCTGGGACAACTCTGGAAACACCATATATTTT. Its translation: CASSLAWDNSGNTIYF.

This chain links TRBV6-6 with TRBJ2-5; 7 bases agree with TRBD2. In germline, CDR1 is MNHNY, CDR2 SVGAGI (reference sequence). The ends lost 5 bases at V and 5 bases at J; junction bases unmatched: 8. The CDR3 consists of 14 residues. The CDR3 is CASSPAGSRETQYF. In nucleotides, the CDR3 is TGTGCCAGCAGTCCAGCGGGGAGTCGGGAGACCCAGTACTTC.